The T cell receptor (beta chain) described here comes from a study of T cells in localized non-small cell lung cancer. Findings and caveats of the study: Only one tumor region was sequenced, so heterogeneity remains possible. Greater blood T cell density accompanied longer overall survival. A median of roughly 52 of the top 100 tumor clones appeared in adjacent lung, which was paired and uninvolved. Clonality of T cells reached its maximum in uninvolved adjacent lung, surpassing tumor.

This table comes from immunoSEQ multiplex PCR, and its TCRdb copy is limited to in-frame clones, with some not included. This table holds some 14,000 clones, over 25% found once. This clone was seen only a few times. No antigen is known for it. The sequences come from lung tumor tissue, collected before any cancer treatment. The sequence derives from a female donor older than 55 with stage I lung adenocarcinoma.

The CDR3 protein is CASSPGTNYGYTF. DNA for the CDR3: TGTGCCAGCAGCCCCGGGACGAACTATGGCTACACCTTC. This chain uses TRBV6-8 with TRBJ1-2, with D perhaps matching TRBD1 (5 bases). This CDR3 has 13 amino acids. The V gene lost 6 bases and the J gene lost 2 bases, with 10 bases spanning the gap. From germline, CDR1 is MNHGY and CDR2 SAAAGT.